The 31 T cell receptor beta chains below come from one sample, sequenced in a study of cytomegalovirus exposure and HLA in healthy donors. The PCR employed 60 Vbeta primers together with 13 Jbeta primers. Using immunoSEQ multiplex PCR, the repertoire was profiled, and TCRdb retains in-frame clones only, with some absent. Of about 130,000 clones in the sample, about 78% were seen once. The sequencing input was PBMCs. These TCRs come from a female donor in good health and CMV-seronegative.

This clone showed up just a few times. The chain has TRBV18 and TRBJ1-1; D unresolved. There are 14 residues in the CDR3. V lost 3 bases to trimming and J lost 5 bases, with 13 bases between them. The germline V gene encodes CDR1 KGHSH and CDR2 LQKENI. CDR3 region: CASSPEGFRTEAFF. The CDR3 nucleotides are TGTGCCAGCTCACCTGAGGGATTCCGGACTGAAGCTTTCTTT.

The chain joins TRBV18 to TRBJ2-7; D perhaps matches TRBD1 (5 bases). Trimming took off 3 bases at V and 0 bases at J, with 9 bases between the two ends. Germline CDR1 KGHSH, CDR2 LQKENI. This CDR3 contains 14 residues. The CDR3 region is CASSPVRDSYEQYF. The CDR3 DNA sequence: TGTGCCAGCTCACCTGTCAGGGACTCCTACGAGCAGTACTTC.

V and J are TRBV28 and TRBJ2-2; D remains unclear. Germline V gene sequence: CDR1 MDHEN, CDR2 SYDVKM. V shed 5 bases and J shed 1 base, with 8 bases lying between them. The CDR3 has 14 amino acids. CDR3 sequence: CASSRYRNTGELFF. The DNA of the CDR3 is TGTGCCAGCAGTCGGTACAGGAACACCGGGGAGCTGTTTTTT.

The chain couples TRBV5-6 to TRBJ2-3; 11 positions match TRBD2. CDR3 size: 16 residues. Unmatched junction bases numbered 7, after V lost 4 bases and J lost 3 bases. The germline V gene has CDR1 SGHDT and CDR2 YYEEEE. The CDR3 is CASSIVLAGGTDTQYF. The CDR3 DNA is TGTGCCAGCAGCATAGTCCTAGCGGGAGGAACAGATACGCAGTATTTT.

CDR3 loop: CASRKLAGEQETQYF. In DNA form, the CDR3 reads TGTGCCAGCAGGAAACTAGCGGGGGAACAAGAGACCCAGTACTTC. The chain carries TRBV6-1 and TRBJ2-5; 11 bases agree with TRBD2. The germline V gene encodes CDR1 MNHNS and CDR2 SASEGT. The ends lost 6 bases at V and 2 bases at J; junction bases unmatched: 5. The CDR3 loop spans 15 amino acids.

This clone was observed a handful of times. The J gene is TRBJ2-1, the V gene TRBV15; D may be TRBD1 (6 bases). The CDR3 sequence is 17 residues long. Per germline, CDR1 LNHNV and CDR2 YYDKDF (reference sequence). V was shortened by 5 bases and J by 6 bases, with 23 bases between the two germline ends. This CDR3 is CATSPQGSHWGPNEQFF. In nucleotides, the CDR3 is TGTGCCACCAGCCCCCAAGGGAGCCACTGGGGGCCCAATGAGCAGTTCTTC. Using reference TRBV15 and TRBJ2-1 for the parts outside the CDR3, the full variable domain is DAMVIQNPRYQVTQFGKPVTLSCSQTLNHNVMYWYQQKSSQAPKLLFHYYDKDFNNEADTPDNFQSRRPNTSFCFLDIRSPGLGDTAMYLCATSPQGSHWGPNEQFFGPGTRLTVL.

CDR3 amino acids: CASSPEALSGNTIYF. In nucleotides, the CDR3 is TGTGCCAGCTCACCGGAGGCACTCTCTGGAAACACCATATATTTT. The chain has TRBV18 and TRBJ1-3; D remains ambiguous. Trimming removed 3 bases at V and 0 bases at J, with 9 bases between. Germline CDR1 and CDR2: KGHSH and LQKENI. There are 15 residues in the CDR3.

The chain couples TRBV28 to TRBJ2-1; TRBD2 agrees at 11 bases. Germline CDR1 MDHEN, CDR2 SYDVKM. The ends lost 5 bases at V and 10 bases at J; junction bases unmatched: 13. The CDR3 extends over 16 amino acids. Here the CDR3 reads CASSDPGTSGGREQFF. The CDR3 DNA follows: TGTGCCAGCAGTGACCCCGGGACTAGCGGAGGGAGGGAGCAGTTCTTC.

The V gene is TRBV7-2, the J gene TRBJ2-7; tentatively, D is TRBD2 (6 bases). CDR1 SGHTA and CDR2 FQGNSA come from the germline V gene. V shed 8 bases and J shed 5 bases, with 19 bases lying between them. The CDR3 has 14 residues. CDR3 protein: CASGRLGVLDEQYF. Here the CDR3 DNA reads TGTGCCAGCGGTCGACTAGGGGTCCTCGACGAGCAGTACTTC.

Comment on this clone: Distinct nucleotide sequences in the sample also encode this CDR3. The chain is built from TRBV19 and TRBJ1-5, with 7 bases identical to TRBD1. Germline lookup yields CDR1 LNHDA and CDR2 SQIVND (reference sequence). The CDR3 contains 15 residues. The J segment lost 1 base and the V segment lost 6 bases, leaving 6 bases of the junction unmatched. The DNA for the CDR3 is TGTGCCAGTAGGATTACAGGGGTGAGCAATCAGCCCCAGCATTTT. This translates into CASRITGVSNQPQHF.

This clone has only one observation. This chain connects TRBV29-1 to TRBJ2-1; 7 bases line up with TRBD1. The J segment lost 0 bases and the V segment lost 5 bases, leaving 4 bases of the junction unmatched. The CDR3 length is 14 residues. The germline gives CDR1 SQVTM, CDR2 ANQGSEA. This CDR3 reads CSVPGQSSYNEQFF. The CDR3 region has the DNA TGCAGCGTTCCGGGACAGAGCTCCTACAATGAGCAGTTCTTC.

This clone has more than one count but fewer than ten. V and J are TRBV5-3 and TRBJ2-7; TRBD2 agrees at 10 bases. TRBV5-3 is an ORF; its function is uncertain. V shed 0 bases and J 2 bases; nucleotides not matched to a gene: 17. The CDR3 has 20 residues. CDR3 DNA: TGTGCCAGAAGCTTGGTTGGTCTAGCGGGAGACAAGGCCCTAACCTACGAGCAGTACTTC. Amino acid sequence: CARSLVGLAGDKALTYEQYF.

The chain links TRBV28 to TRBJ2-5, with 8 bases fitting TRBD2. This CDR3 region has 15 residues. Germline values: CDR1 MDHEN, CDR2 SYDVKM. Germline trimming cut 4 bases from V and 4 bases from J; bases unmatched to any gene: 8. CDR3 DNA: TGTGCCAGCAGTTCCTCGAGCGGGAGTGCAGAGACCCAGTACTTC. Translated, it gives CASSSSSGSAETQYF.

In this sample, this clone turned up once. The rearrangement uses TRBV7-9 and TRBJ2-1; TRBD1 agrees at 7 bases. CDR3 length: 12 amino acids. V trimming: 8 bases; J trimming: 10 bases; junction bases outside the gene matches: 8. Germline V gives CDR1 SEHNR, CDR2 FQNEAQ (reference sequence). The CDR3 is CASVKGAAEQFF. For the CDR3, the DNA is TGTGCCAGCGTCAAGGGGGCAGCCGAGCAGTTCTTC.

This clone was counted a single time. This chain connects TRBV29-1 to TRBJ2-7; D gene uncertain. The V end was cut by 5 bases, the J end by 1 base, with 9 bases between. CDR1 SQVTM and CDR2 ANQGSEA come from the germline V gene. The CDR3 runs 12 residues. The CDR3 spells CSVRRRSYEQYF. CDR3 nucleotides: TGCAGCGTTCGCAGGCGTTCCTACGAGCAGTACTTC.

The chain carries TRBV10-3 and TRBJ2-7; 9 nucleotides line up with TRBD1. Germline CDR1 and CDR2: ENHRY and SYGVKD. Losses at the gene ends were 6 bases for V and 6 bases for J; bases not matched to a gene: 12. The CDR3 is made up of 15 amino acids. CDR3 in DNA: TGTGCCATCAGCCTCCGGGACAGGGATAGAGGCGAGCAGTACTTC. Encoded protein: CAISLRDRDRGEQYF.

The chain combines TRBV30 with TRBJ1-1; D perhaps matches TRBD1 (6 bases). Trimming shortened V by 0 bases and J by 1 base, and 18 bases separated the two germline ends. There are 17 residues in the CDR3. Germline V gene lookup returns CDR1 GTSNPN and CDR2 SVGIG (reference sequence). CDR3 sequence: CAWSVLGYRGGNTEAFF. In DNA form, the CDR3 reads TGTGCCTGGAGTGTACTGGGGTACCGAGGGGGGAACACTGAAGCTTTCTTT.

Concerning this clone itself: The junction departs from germline at one end; a sequencing error may be responsible. The CDR3, as DNA: TGTGCCAGCAGCTTATCGAAGGCGGACGCCGGGGTCTTC. Translating gives CASSLSKADAGVF. The rearrangement links TRBV11-2 to TRBJ2-7; perhaps TRBD2 as D (5 bases). The CDR3 is 13 residues long. Germline CDR1 is SGHAT and CDR2 is FQNNGV.

The sample holds one count of this clone. The chain employs TRBV28 and TRBJ1-1; D is ambiguous. The CDR3 consists of 13 residues. Germline V gives CDR1 MDHEN, CDR2 SYDVKM. Trimming stripped 2 bases from V and 4 bases from J, with 8 bases between. CDR3 in amino acids: CASSLIPSTEAFF. In DNA, the CDR3 is TGTGCCAGCAGTTTAATTCCTAGCACTGAAGCTTTCTTT.

This clone was found a few times. The chain couples TRBV7-2 to TRBJ2-2, with D tentatively TRBD2 (5 bases). Germline loops: CDR1 SGHTA, CDR2 FQGNSA. The CDR3 length is 14 residues. V gave up 5 bases and J gave up 3 bases, with 10 bases separating them. CDR3: CASSGLAYTGELFF. The CDR3 DNA is TGTGCCAGCAGCGGACTGGCATACACCGGGGAGCTGTTTTTT.

The V call is TRBV7-6, the J call TRBJ2-5; no firm D call. This CDR3 spans 15 amino acids. Trimming removed 0 bases at V and 1 base at J, with 9 bases between. Germline lookup yields CDR1 SGHVS and CDR2 FNYEAQ. CDR3 DNA sequence: TGTGCCAGCAGCTTAGCGTTTCAGGTCCAAGAGACCCAGTACTTC. Translation gives CASSLAFQVQETQYF.

V usage is TRBV19 and J usage is TRBJ2-7; 8 bases are a match to TRBD1. The CDR3 consists of 14 residues. Germline trimming cut 3 bases from V and 1 base from J; bases unmatched to any gene: 2. In germline, CDR1 is LNHDA, CDR2 SQIVND (reference sequence). CDR3 region: CASSIQGASYEQYF. The CDR3 DNA is TGTGCCAGTAGTATTCAGGGGGCTTCCTACGAGCAGTACTTC. Full variable domain (rest looked up from reference TRBV19 and TRBJ2-7): DGGITQSPKYLFRKEGQNVTLSCEQNLNHDAMYWYRQDPGQGLRLIYYSQIVNDFQKGDIAEGYSVSREKKESFPLTVTSAQKNPTAFYLCASSIQGASYEQYFGPGTRLTVT.

The V and J genes are TRBV23-1 and TRBJ2-1; weak D call: TRBD2 (5 bases). TRBV23-1 is known as an ORF, though its function is uncertain. The V gene lost 5 bases and the J gene lost 4 bases, with 12 bases spanning the gap. There are 14 residues in the CDR3. In nucleotides, the CDR3 is TGCGCCAGCAGTGATTTGTCGGGATACAATGAGCAGTTCTTC. Translating gives CASSDLSGYNEQFF.

In regard to this clone: Within the sample, other DNA sequences also encode this same CDR3. This chain connects TRBV5-1 to TRBJ2-7, with 9 bases aligning to TRBD1. Germline values: CDR1 SGHRS, CDR2 YFSETQ. CDR3 length: 14 residues. J gave up 3 bases and V 2 bases, and 3 bases lay outside the gene matches. The CDR3 nucleotides are TGCGCCAGCAGCTTAAGACAGGGGGGCTACGAGCAGTACTTC. Translation gives CASSLRQGGYEQYF.

The chain has TRBV5-1 and TRBJ2-7, with 10 bases identical to TRBD1. This CDR3 region has 15 residues. Per the germline V gene, CDR1 is SGHRS and CDR2 is YFSETQ. The trim removed 4 bases at V and 7 bases at J, leaving 11 bases unmatched. The CDR3 DNA reads TGCGCCAGCAGCACCGGGACAGGGGATAGGTTGGAGCAGTACTTC. Residues: CASSTGTGDRLEQYF.

The rearrangement uses TRBV19 and TRBJ2-5; D gene uncertain. The last part of the DNA fits TRBJ2-7 better; the J call may be wrong. The CDR3 has 15 residues. CDR1 is LNHDA and CDR2 is SQIVND in the germline V gene (reference sequence). CDR3 sequence (DNA): TGTGCCAGTAGTAGACTCCGTTGGCCATTCTACGAGCAGTACTTC. Translated: CASSRLRWPFYEQYF.

The chain is built from TRBV7-9 and TRBJ1-2; the D gene is possibly TRBD1 (5 bases). Trimming removed 3 bases at V and 6 bases at J, with 8 bases between. The CDR3 runs to 12 residues. Germline loops: CDR1 SEHNR, CDR2 FQNEAQ (reference sequence). CDR3 loop: CASSLGRDGYTF. In nucleotides, the CDR3 is TGTGCCAGCAGCTTGGGCAGGGATGGCTACACCTTC. The variable domain in full, with the rest retrieved from reference TRBV7-9 and TRBJ1-2, is DTGVSQNPRHKITKRGQNVTFRCDPISEHNRLYWYRQTLGQGPEFLTYFQNEAQLEKSRLLSDRFSAERPKGSFSTLEIQRTEQGDSAMYLCASSLGRDGYTFGSGTRLTVV.

The chain combines TRBV29-1 with TRBJ2-3; 9 positions match TRBD1. V lost 4 bases, J lost 6 bases, and 8 bases stayed unmatched. Per the germline V gene, CDR1 is SQVTM and CDR2 is ANQGSEA. The CDR3 contains 14 residues. DNA for the CDR3: TGCAGCGTTGCTGACAGGGGGGCCCTCGATACGCAGTATTTT. Translating gives CSVADRGALDTQYF.

The chain employs TRBV7-2 and TRBJ2-7; D perhaps matches TRBD2 (6 bases). The CDR3 consists of 13 residues. Per the germline V gene, CDR1 is SGHTA and CDR2 is FQGNSA. Trimming shortened V by 8 bases and J by 1 base, and 12 bases separated the two germline ends. CDR3 protein: CASGDRGSYEQYF. The CDR3 nucleotides read TGTGCCAGCGGAGACCGGGGGTCCTACGAGCAGTACTTC.

This clone has a single count. The chain carries TRBV28 and TRBJ2-7, with TRBD2 identical over 8 bases. This CDR3 region has 13 residues. CDR1 and CDR2 from the germline V gene are MDHEN and SYDVKM. V shed 8 bases, J shed 5 bases, and the junction held 8 bases outside the gene matches. In nucleotides, the CDR3 is TGTGCCAGCGGCGGGGGGAGGGCCAACGAGCAGTACTTC. Its translation: CASGGGRANEQYF.

V is TRBV7-2 and J is TRBJ1-1, with 8 bases fitting TRBD1. This CDR3 is built from 14 residues. Trimming at V came to 3 bases and at J to 8 bases, leaving 8 bases not matched to a gene. Germline loops: CDR1 SGHTA, CDR2 FQGNSA. Here the CDR3 reads CASSFNAGGEEAFF. The CDR3 bases are TGTGCCAGCAGCTTTAACGCAGGGGGCGAGGAAGCTTTCTTT.